This entry describes one TCR beta chain. What it recognizes is unknown. This record belongs to a study of T cell repertoires in cytomegalovirus infection. TCRdb reanalysed the reads using MiXCR and keeps one entry per CDR3 protein. The table lists 800,000 to 950,000 distinct CDR3 sequences, about 30% of them singletons. The length of the CDR3 is 14 residues. Germline-derived CDR1 and CDR2 are WSHSY and SAAADI. V lost 10 bases and J lost 0, with 14 bases in between. Study outcomes and limitations: Identification of carriers of CMV plus the relevant HLA was performed using cumulative public TCR beta family frequency.

J is TRBJ2-3 and V is TRBV10-2; possibly TRBD2 for D (7 bases). The sequenced sample was cultured CD8+ T cells from PBMCs, obtained from culture after CMV antigen stimulation. The receptor's source is a human donor in good health (CMV status not recorded). Some clones in this sample may be carry-over from other donors' samples. The CDR3 DNA reads TGCGCCATAAAGGGGGGGCCTAGCACAGATACGCAGTATTTT. Encoded protein: CAIKGGPSTDTQYF.